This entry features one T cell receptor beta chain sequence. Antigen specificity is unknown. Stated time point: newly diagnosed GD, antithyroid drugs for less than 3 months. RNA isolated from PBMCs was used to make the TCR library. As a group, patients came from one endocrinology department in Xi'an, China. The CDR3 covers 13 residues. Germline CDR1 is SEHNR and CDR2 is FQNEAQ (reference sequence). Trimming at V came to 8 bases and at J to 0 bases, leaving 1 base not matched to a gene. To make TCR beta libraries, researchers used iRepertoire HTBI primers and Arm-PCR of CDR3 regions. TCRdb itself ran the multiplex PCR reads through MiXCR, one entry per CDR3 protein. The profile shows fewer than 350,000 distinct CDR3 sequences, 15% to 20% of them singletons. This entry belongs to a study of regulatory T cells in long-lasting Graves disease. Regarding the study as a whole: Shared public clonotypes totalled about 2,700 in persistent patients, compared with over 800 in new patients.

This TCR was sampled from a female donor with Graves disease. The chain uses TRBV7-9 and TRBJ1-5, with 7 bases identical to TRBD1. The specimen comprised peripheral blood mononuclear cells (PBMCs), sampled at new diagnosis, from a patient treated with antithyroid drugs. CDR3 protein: CASGQDSNQPQHF. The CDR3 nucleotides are TGTGCCAGCGGACAGGATAGCAATCAGCCCCAGCATTTT.